The sequence of this TCR beta chain was determined in a study of Ad26.COV2.S vaccination and SARS-CoV-2 variants. The CDR3 extends over 12 amino acids. V was trimmed by 5 bases and J by 4 bases, leaving 9 bases between them. TCRdb's table, derived via immunoSEQ multiplex PCR, lists solely in-frame clones and lacks some. The profile shows about 420,000 clones, 88% of them singletons. The treatment: approximately 18 received Ad26.COV2.S at low or high dose, single or two shots; a few received placebo; per-sample allocation not given. Day 63 following the first vaccine or placebo injection was when the samples were taken. SARS-CoV-2 spike from the Wuhan strain was encoded by the vaccine, an Ad26 vector.

The TCR originated in a person aged 18-65 years who received the Ad26.COV2.S COVID-19 vaccine or a placebo. Sequencing was performed on peripheral blood, taken in a trial of Ad26.COV2.S vaccine versus placebo. The chain links TRBV12-3 or TRBV12-4 to TRBJ2-7, with a weak D call TRBD2 (6 bases). CDR3 sequence: CASSAGPYEQYF. The CDR3 DNA follows: TGTGCCAGCAGTGCGGGACCTTACGAGCAGTACTTC.